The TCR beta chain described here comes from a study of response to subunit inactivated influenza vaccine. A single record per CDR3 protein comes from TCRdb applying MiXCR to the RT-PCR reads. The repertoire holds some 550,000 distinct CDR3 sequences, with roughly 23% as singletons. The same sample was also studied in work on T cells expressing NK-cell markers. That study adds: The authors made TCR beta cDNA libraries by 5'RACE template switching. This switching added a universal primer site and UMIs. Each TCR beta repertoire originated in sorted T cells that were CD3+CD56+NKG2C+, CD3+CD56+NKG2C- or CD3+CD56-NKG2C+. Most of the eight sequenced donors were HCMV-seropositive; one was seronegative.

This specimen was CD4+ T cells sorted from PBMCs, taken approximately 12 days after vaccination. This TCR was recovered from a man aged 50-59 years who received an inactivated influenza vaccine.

The CDR3 DNA reads as TGCGCCAGCAGCCCAGACAGGGTGGCAGAGACCCAGTACTTC. Translating it yields CASSPDRVAETQYF. The chain recombines TRBV5-1 with TRBJ2-5, with 7 bases that match TRBD1. This CDR3 has 14 amino acids. Germline CDR1 SGHRS, CDR2 YFSETQ. With 4 bases clipped from V and 4 bases from J, the junction kept 7 bases outside the gene matches.